This TCR beta chain was sequenced during a study of shared clonotypes between healthy human individuals. Study details: The study used three CD4 naive, three CD4 memory, two CD8 naive and one CD8 memory plate per donor. General observations from the study: Deeper or shallower sequencing was expected to change how clonotypes are shared among donors.

Both subsets, CD45RA+ naive and CD45RA-negative memory, were split from the CD4+ cells. As concerns this clone: No antigen is known for it.

V was shortened by 4 bases and J by 7 bases, with 10 bases between the two germline ends. Per the germline V gene, CDR1 is GTSNPN and CDR2 is SVGIG (reference sequence). This CDR3 is built from 11 residues. Evenly divided among several immunoSEQ plates was the genomic DNA of each subset. This table comes from immunoSEQ multiplex PCR, and its TCRdb copy is limited to in-frame clones, with some not included. The sample carries around 1,000,000 clones, 70% to 85% recorded once. The TCR was taken from a man between 18 and 35 years old in good health. Some clones in this sample may be carry-over from other donors' samples. The V and J genes are TRBV30 and TRBJ1-2, with D perhaps TRBD1 (5 bases). Sequences were obtained from memory CD4+ T cells from PBMCs. Subset indicated: CD45RA-negative fraction. The CDR3: CAWTSTVGYTF. CDR3 DNA: TGTGCCTGGACTTCGACAGTTGGCTACACCTTC.